This entry features one T cell receptor beta chain sequence. Germline values: CDR1 SGHVS, CDR2 FNYEAQ. V lost 0 bases, J lost 0 bases, and 5 bases lay in between. This CDR3 is built from 15 residues. Under the authors' procedure: Reference gene primer amplification gave estimated nucleated cell counts. Generated by immunoSEQ multiplex PCR, the TCRdb table keeps only in-frame clones and is missing some. The V and J calls and clone size are taken from that table; D and trimming were inferred from the DNA. The table has tens of thousands of clones, approximately 83% seen once. This sample was included in a study of blood T cell repertoires in COVID-19. Study-level background: Material from acute and convalescent COVID-19 was sourced from the United States, Italy and Spain. T cells, B-cell-depleted T cells, or PBMCs supplied cDNA or gDNA.

Sequenced material: peripheral blood. The clonotype comes from a woman in her fifties or sixties with active COVID-19. The rearrangement joins TRBV7-6 to TRBJ2-2; D ambiguous. CDR3 in DNA: TGTGCCAGCAGCTTAGCGCGCGCGAACACCGGGGAGCTGTTTTTT. Amino acid sequence: CASSLARANTGELFF.